The text below deals with one TCR beta chain. Its cognate antigen is unknown. This related bone marrow graft donor gave peripheral blood on the day of marrow donation. This record comes from a study of T cells after posttransplantation cyclophosphamide. Study-level results: Tissue-infiltrating T cells from skin or gut overlapped little with blood T cells. Donor-recipient repertoire similarity was low at 1-2 months, rising over year one. Recipient CMV seropositivity and CMV reactivation strongly tracked TRB clonality.

V was pared by 0 bases and J by 4 bases, with 2 bases of the junction left unmatched. The CDR3 is made up of 15 amino acids. Germline CDR1 SGHRS, CDR2 YFSETQ. Some clones are missing from TCRdb's copy, which holds only in-frame ones; the method was immunoSEQ multiplex PCR. The sample holds 25,000 to 35,000 clones, roughly 89% seen once. The source is a man in his fifties. The V gene is TRBV5-1, the J gene TRBJ2-1, with 9 bases lining up with TRBD1. Sequenced: PBMCs. CDR3 bases: TGCGCCAGCAGCTTGGAAGGGACAGGGTACAATGAGCAGTTCTTC. Translated, it gives CASSLEGTGYNEQFF.